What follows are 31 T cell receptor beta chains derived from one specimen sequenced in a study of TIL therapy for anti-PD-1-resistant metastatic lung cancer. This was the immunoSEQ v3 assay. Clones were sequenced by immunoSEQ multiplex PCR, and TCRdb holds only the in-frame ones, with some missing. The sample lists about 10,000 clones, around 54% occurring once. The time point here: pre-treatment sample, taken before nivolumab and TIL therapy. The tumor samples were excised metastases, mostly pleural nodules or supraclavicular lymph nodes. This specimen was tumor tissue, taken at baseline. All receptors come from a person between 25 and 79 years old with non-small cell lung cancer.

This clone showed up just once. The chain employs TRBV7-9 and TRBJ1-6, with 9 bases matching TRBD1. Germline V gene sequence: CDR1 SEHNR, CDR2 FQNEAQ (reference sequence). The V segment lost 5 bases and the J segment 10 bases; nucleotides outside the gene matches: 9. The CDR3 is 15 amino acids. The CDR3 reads CASSQRGQGGSPLHF. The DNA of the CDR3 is TGTGCCAGCAGCCAACGGGGACAGGGCGGCTCACCCCTCCACTTT.

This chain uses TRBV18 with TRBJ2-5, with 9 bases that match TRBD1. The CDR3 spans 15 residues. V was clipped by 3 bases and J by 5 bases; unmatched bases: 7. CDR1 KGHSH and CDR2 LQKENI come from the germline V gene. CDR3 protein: CASSPGQGVRETQYF. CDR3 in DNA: TGTGCCAGCTCACCGGGACAGGGCGTACGGGAGACCCAGTACTTC.

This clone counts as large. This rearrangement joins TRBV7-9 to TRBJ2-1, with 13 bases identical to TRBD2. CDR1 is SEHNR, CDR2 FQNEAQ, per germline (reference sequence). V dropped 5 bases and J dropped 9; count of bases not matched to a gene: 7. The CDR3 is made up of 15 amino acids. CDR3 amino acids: CASSTGLAGRGEQFF. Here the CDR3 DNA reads TGTGCCAGCAGCACGGGACTAGCGGGGCGGGGTGAGCAGTTCTTC.

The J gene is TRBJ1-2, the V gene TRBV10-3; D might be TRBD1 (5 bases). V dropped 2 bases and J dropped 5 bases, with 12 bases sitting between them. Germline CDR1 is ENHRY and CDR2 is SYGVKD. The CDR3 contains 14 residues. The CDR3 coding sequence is TGTGCCATCAGTGAGGGGGACTCATGGTATGGCTACACCTTC. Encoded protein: CAISEGDSWYGYTF.

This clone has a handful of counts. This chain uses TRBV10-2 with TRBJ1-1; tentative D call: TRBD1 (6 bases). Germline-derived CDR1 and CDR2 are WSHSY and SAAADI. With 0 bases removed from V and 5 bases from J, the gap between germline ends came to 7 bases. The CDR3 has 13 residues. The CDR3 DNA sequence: TGCGCCAGCAGTGAGTCCAGGGGAACTGAAGCTTTCTTT. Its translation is CASSESRGTEAFF.

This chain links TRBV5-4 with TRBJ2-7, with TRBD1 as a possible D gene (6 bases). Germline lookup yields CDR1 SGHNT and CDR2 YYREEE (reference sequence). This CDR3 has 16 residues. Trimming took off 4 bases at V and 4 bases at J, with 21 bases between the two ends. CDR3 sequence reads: CASSPNAATGVYEQYF. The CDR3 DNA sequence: TGTGCCAGCAGCCCCAACGCCGCGACAGGAGTTTACGAGCAGTACTTC.

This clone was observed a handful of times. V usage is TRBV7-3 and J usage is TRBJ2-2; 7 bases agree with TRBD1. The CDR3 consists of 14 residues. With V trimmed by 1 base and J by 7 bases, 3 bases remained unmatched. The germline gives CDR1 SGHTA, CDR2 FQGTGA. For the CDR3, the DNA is TGTGCCAGCAGCTTAAGACAGGGACACGGGGAGCTGTTTTTT. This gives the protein CASSLRQGHGELFF. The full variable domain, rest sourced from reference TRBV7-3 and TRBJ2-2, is GAGVSQTPSNKVTEKGKYVELRCDPISGHTALYWYRQSLGQGPEFLIYFQGTGAADDSGLPNDRFFAVRPEGSVSTLKIQRTERGDSAVYLCASSLRQGHGELFFGEGSRLTVL.

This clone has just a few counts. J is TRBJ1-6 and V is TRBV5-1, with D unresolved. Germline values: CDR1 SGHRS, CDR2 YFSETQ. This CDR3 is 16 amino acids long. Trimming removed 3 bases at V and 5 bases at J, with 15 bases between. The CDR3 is CASSSRPAENNSPLHF. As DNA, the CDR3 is TGCGCCAGCAGCTCGCGACCCGCGGAGAATAATTCACCCCTCCACTTT.

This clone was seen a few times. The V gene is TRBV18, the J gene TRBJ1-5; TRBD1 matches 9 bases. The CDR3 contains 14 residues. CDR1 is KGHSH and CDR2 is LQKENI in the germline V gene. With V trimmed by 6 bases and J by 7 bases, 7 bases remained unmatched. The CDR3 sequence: CASSLGQGLQPQHF. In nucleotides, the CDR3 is TGTGCCAGCTCCCTGGGACAGGGACTGCAGCCCCAGCATTTT.

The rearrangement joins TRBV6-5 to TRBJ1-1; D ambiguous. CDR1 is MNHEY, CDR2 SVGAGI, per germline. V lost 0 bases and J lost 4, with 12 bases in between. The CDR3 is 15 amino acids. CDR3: CASSYSRGSGTEAFF. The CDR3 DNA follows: TGTGCCAGCAGTTACTCCCGGGGATCGGGCACTGAAGCTTTCTTT.

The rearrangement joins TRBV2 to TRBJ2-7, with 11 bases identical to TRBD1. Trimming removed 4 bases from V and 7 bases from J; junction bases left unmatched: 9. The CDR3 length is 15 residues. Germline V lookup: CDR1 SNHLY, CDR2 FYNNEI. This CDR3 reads CASSGTGGRGLEQYF. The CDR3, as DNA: TGTGCCAGCAGTGGGACAGGGGGCCGGGGTTTGGAGCAGTACTTC.

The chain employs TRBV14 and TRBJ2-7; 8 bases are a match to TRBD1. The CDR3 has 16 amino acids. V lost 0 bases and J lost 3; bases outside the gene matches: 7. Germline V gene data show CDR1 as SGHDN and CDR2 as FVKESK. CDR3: CASSQEVQGGIYEQYF. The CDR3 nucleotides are TGTGCCAGCAGCCAAGAAGTACAGGGGGGAATCTACGAGCAGTACTTC.

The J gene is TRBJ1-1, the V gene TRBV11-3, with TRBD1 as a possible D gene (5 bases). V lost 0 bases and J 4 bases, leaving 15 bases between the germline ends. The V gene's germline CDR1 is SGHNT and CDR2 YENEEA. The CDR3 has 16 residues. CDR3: CASSLDPRAGLTEAFF. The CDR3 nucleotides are TGTGCCAGCAGCTTAGATCCTAGGGCGGGGCTCACTGAAGCTTTCTTT.

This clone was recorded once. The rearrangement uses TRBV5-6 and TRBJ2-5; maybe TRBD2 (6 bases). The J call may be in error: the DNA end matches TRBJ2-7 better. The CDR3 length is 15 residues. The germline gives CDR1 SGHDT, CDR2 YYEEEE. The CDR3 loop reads CASSSRGYATYEQYF. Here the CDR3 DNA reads TGTGCCAGCAGCTCCCGGGGGTATGCTACCTACGAGCAGTACTTC.

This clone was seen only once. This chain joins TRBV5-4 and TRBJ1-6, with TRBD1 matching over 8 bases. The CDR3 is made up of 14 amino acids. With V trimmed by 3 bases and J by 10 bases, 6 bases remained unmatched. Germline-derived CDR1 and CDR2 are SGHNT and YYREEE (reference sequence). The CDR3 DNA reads TGTGCCAGCAGCTCTGGACAGGGCGACTCACCCCTCCACTTT. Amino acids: CASSSGQGDSPLHF.

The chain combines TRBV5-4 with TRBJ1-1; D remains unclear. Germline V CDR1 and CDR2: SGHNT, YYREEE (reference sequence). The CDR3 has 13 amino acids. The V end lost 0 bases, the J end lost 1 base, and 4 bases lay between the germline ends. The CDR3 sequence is CASSLGGNTEAFF. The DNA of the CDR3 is TGTGCCAGCAGCTTGGGGGGGAACACTGAAGCTTTCTTT.

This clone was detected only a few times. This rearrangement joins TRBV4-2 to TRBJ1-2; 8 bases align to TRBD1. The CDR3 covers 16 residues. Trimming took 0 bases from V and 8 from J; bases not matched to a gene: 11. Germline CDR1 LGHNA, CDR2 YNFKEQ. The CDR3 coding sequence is TGTGCCAGCAGCCAAGATAGTATTAGACAGGGGCACGGCTACACCTTC. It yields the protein CASSQDSIRQGHGYTF.

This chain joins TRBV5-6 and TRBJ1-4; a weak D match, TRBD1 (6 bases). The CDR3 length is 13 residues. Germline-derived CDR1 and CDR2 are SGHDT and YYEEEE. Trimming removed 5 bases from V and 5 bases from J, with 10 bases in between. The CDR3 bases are TGTGCCAGCAGAAGGGGGAGAAATGAAAAACTGTTTTTT. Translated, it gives CASRRGRNEKLFF.

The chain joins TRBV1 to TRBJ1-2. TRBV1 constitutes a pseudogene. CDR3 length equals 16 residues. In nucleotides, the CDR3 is TGCACCAGCAGCCTCCGGGCCTTAGTCCGGGGCTATGGCTACACCTTC. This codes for CTSSLRALVRGYGYTF.

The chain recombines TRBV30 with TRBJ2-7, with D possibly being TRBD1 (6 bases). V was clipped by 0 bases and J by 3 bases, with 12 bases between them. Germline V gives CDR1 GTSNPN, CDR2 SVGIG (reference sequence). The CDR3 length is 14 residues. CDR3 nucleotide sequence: TGTGCCTGGAGTGTAAAGGGGGAGTTCTACGAGCAGTACTTC. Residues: CAWSVKGEFYEQYF.

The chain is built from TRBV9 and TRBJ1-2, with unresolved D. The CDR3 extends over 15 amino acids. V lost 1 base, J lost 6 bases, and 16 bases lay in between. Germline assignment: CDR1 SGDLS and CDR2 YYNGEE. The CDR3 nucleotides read TGTGCCAGCAGCGTACGGGCAGGAGGGCAGGATGGCTACACCTTC. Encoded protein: CASSVRAGGQDGYTF.

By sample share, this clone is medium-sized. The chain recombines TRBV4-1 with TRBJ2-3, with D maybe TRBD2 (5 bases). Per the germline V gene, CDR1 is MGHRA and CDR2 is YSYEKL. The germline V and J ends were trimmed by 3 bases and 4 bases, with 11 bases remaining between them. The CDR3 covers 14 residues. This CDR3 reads CASSHFSGPDTQYF. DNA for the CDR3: TGCGCCAGCAGCCATTTCAGCGGACCAGATACGCAGTATTTT.

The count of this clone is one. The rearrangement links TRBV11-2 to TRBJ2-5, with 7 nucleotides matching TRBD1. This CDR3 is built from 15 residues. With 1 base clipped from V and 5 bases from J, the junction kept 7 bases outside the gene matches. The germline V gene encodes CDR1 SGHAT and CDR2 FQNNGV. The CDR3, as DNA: TGTGCCAGCAGCTTAGCATACAGGGGTAGGGAGACCCAGTACTTC. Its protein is CASSLAYRGRETQYF. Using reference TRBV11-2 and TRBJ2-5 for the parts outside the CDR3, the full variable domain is EAGVAQSPRYKIIEKRQSVAFWCNPISGHATLYWYQQILGQGPKLLIQFQNNGVVDDSQLPKDRFSAERLKGVDSTLKIQPAKLEDSAVYLCASSLAYRGRETQYFGPGTRLLVL.

The CDR3 nucleotides are TGTGCCAGCAGCTTAGACCCGTGGGAGCAGTACTTC. This codes for CASSLDPWEQYF. This chain uses TRBV11-2 with TRBJ2-5; weak D call: TRBD2 (5 bases). Per germline, CDR1 SGHAT and CDR2 FQNNGV. V lost 0 bases, J lost 11 bases, and 10 bases lay in between. The CDR3 covers 12 residues.

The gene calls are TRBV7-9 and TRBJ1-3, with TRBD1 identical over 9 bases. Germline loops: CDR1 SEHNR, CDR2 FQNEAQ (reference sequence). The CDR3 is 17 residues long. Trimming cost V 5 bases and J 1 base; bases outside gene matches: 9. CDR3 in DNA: TGTGCCAGCAGCCAGGGACAGGGATTCGGTTCTGGAAACACCATATATTTT. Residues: CASSQGQGFGSGNTIYF.

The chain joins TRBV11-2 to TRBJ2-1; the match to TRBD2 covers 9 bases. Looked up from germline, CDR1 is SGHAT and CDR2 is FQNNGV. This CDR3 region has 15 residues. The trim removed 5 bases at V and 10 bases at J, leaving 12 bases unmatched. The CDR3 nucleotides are TGTGCCAGCAGCGCCTCACTAGCGGGCCCTAGGGAGCAGTTCTTC. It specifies CASSASLAGPREQFF.

Here the CDR3 reads CASSLGSWNTEAFF. The CDR3 coding sequence is TGTGCCAGCAGCTTGGGGTCATGGAATACTGAAGCTTTCTTT. V and J are TRBV5-4 and TRBJ1-1; D is unresolved. Germline V lookup: CDR1 SGHNT, CDR2 YYREEE (reference sequence). V lost 0 bases, J lost 5 bases, and 11 bases lay in between. This CDR3 has 14 residues.

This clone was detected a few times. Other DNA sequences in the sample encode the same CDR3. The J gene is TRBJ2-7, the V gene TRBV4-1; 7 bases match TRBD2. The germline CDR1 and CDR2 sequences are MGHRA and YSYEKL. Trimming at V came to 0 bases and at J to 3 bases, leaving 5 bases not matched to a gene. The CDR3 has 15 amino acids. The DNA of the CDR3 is TGCGCCAGCAGCCAAGATCCGGGGAGGGTCTACGAGCAGTACTTC. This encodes CASSQDPGRVYEQYF.

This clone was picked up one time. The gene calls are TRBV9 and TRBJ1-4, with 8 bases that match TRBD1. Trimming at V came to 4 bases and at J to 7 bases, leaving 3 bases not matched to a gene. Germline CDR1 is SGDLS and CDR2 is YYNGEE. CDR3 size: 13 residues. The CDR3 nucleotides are TGTGCCAGCAGCCCACAGGGGGGTGAAAAACTGTTTTTT. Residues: CASSPQGGEKLFF. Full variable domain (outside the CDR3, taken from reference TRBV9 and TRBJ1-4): DSGVTQTPKHLITATGQRVTLRCSPRSGDLSVYWYQQSLDQGLQFLIQYYNGEERAKGNILERFSAQQFPDLHSELNLSSLELGDSALYFCASSPQGGEKLFFGSGTQLSVL.

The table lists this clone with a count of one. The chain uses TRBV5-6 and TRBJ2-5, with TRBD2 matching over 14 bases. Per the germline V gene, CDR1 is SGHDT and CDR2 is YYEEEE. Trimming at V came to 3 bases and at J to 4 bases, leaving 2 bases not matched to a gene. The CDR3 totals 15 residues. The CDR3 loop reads CASSWGTSGGETQYF. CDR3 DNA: TGTGCCAGCAGCTGGGGGACTAGCGGGGGAGAGACCCAGTACTTC. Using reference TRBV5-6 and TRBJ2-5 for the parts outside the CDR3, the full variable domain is DAGVTQSPTHLIKTRGQQVTLRCSPKSGHDTVSWYQQALGQGPQFIFQYYEEEERQRGNFPDRFSGHQFPNYSSELNVNALLLGDSALYLCASSWGTSGGETQYFGPGTRLLVL.

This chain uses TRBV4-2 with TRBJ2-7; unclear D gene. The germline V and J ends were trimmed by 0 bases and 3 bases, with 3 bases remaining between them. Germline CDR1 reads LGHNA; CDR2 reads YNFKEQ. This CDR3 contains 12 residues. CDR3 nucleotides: TGTGCCAGCAGCCAAGACGGCTACGAGCAGTACTTC. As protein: CASSQDGYEQYF.